There are many counts of the clone carrying this T cell receptor (beta chain). No antigen is known for it. The diagnostic basis comprised clinical symptoms, serum thyroxine and TRAb, thyroid ultrasound and orbital computed tomography. TCR beta CDR3 regions were amplified from RNA transcripts. TCR CDR3 underwent first-round RT-PCR with the HTBI primer set. TCRdb called the multiplex PCR reads again in MiXCR, with one record for every CDR3 protein. The data hold 500,000 to 600,000 distinct CDR3 sequences, with around 45% observed a single time. The sample belongs to a study of T cells in Graves' hyperthyroidism and ophthalmopathy. Study-level findings and limits: Most thyroid-expanded clonotypes above 0.001 were also found in blood. A 13 V-J model separated ophthalmopathy from stable hyperthyroidism.

The sample taken for sequencing was peripheral blood or thyroid tissue (not recorded which). The receptor's source is a woman aged 18-35 years with Graves' hyperthyroidism.

CDR3 amino acids: CANRQGENTEAFF. CDR3 DNA: TGTGCCAACCGACAGGGGGAGAACACTGAAGCTTTCTTT. V is TRBV6-1 and J is TRBJ1-1; 9 nucleotides match TRBD1. Losses at the gene ends were 10 bases for V and 1 base for J; bases not matched to a gene: 4. Germline values: CDR1 MNHNS, CDR2 SASEGT. This CDR3 comprises 13 residues.